This T cell receptor beta chain appears in the sequencing data of a study of cytomegalovirus exposure and HLA in healthy donors. This clone has a single count. Its specificity is unknown. The PCR used 60 Vbeta and 13 Jbeta primers. TCRdb keeps only in-frame clones here, not all; method: immunoSEQ multiplex PCR. The sample lists 140,000 or so clones; over 70% were seen once. The CDR3 consists of 16 residues. Per germline, CDR1 LNHDA and CDR2 SQIVND (reference sequence). Losses at the gene ends were 6 bases for V and 5 bases for J; bases not matched to a gene: 14. Overall study results and limits: In presence/absence analyses, roughly uniform sequencing depth across donors was assumed. TCR beta sequences reportedly predicted most subjects' HLA-A and HLA-B alleles accurately. In a later analysis, compared with equally common non-associated chains, HLA-associated beta chains were more expanded. A later analysis linked a missense DCLRE1C variant to TCR beta V- and J-gene trimming.

The sample comprised PBMCs. The origin of this receptor is a man between 40 and 49 years old in good health and CMV-seronegative. This rearrangement joins TRBV19 to TRBJ2-5, with 8 bases that match TRBD1. For the CDR3, the DNA is TGTGCCAGTAGGACCTCCGGGCAGGGGGCCAGGGAGACCCAGTACTTC. Amino acids: CASRTSGQGARETQYF.